Below, 23 T cell receptor beta chains from the same sample are listed, as sequenced in a study of Ad26.COV2.S vaccination and SARS-CoV-2 variants. TCRdb's table, derived via immunoSEQ multiplex PCR, lists solely in-frame clones and lacks some. The data hold roughly 420,000 clones, with roughly 89% observed a single time. Stated treatment: 15 to 20 received Ad26.COV2.S at low or high dose, single or two shots; five or six received placebo; per-sample allocation not given. Repertoires come from day 63 after the first vaccine or placebo injection. Sequencing used peripheral blood, obtained in a trial of Ad26.COV2.S vaccine versus placebo. The receptors here all came from a person between 18 and 60 years old who received the Ad26.COV2.S COVID-19 vaccine or a placebo.

The rearrangement links TRBV10-1 to TRBJ2-3; D gene unclear. Germline CDR1 WNHNN, CDR2 SYGVQD (reference sequence). The CDR3 extends over 13 amino acids. The ends were cut back, 6 bases at V and 2 bases at J, with 9 bases in the middle. The CDR3 coding sequence is TGCGCCAGCAGGGGTTCTTACACAGATACGCAGTATTTT. Translating it yields CASRGSYTDTQYF.

This chain links TRBV19 with TRBJ1-1; 9 bases are a match to TRBD1. CDR1 and CDR2 (germline): LNHDA, SQIVND (reference sequence). Trimming cost V 4 bases and J 1 base; bases outside gene matches: 10. The CDR3 extends over 17 amino acids. This CDR3 reads CASSRGRDREKNTEAFF. The CDR3 DNA sequence: TGTGCCAGTAGTAGGGGTCGGGACAGGGAGAAGAACACTGAAGCTTTCTTT.

This sequence joins TRBV4-1 and TRBJ2-1; 8 bases are shared with TRBD1. The CDR3 is 15 residues long. Germline V gene lookup returns CDR1 MGHRA and CDR2 YSYEKL. The trim removed 5 bases at V and 2 bases at J, leaving 5 bases unmatched. The CDR3, as DNA: TGCGCCAGCAGCAACGGACAGGGCGCCTACAATGAGCAGTTCTTC. Translated, it gives CASSNGQGAYNEQFF.

The V call is TRBV5-6, the J call TRBJ2-7; D is possibly TRBD1 (5 bases). Trimming pared 1 base from V and 2 bases from J, leaving 10 bases between. Germline V gene data show CDR1 as SGHDT and CDR2 as YYEEEE. CDR3 length: 14 residues. DNA for the CDR3: TGTGCCAGCAGCTTGATAAAACAGGCCTACGAGCAGTACGTC. Translation: CASSLIKQAYEQYV.

The chain joins TRBV15 to TRBJ2-6, with 7 bases lining up with TRBD2. The CDR3 is 14 amino acids. Germline V CDR1 and CDR2: LNHNV, YYDKDF (reference sequence). The junction had 9 bases not matched to a gene; V was cut back by 4 bases and J by 12 bases. The DNA for the CDR3 is TGTGCCACCAGCATTAGAGGACTAGAAGGCGTCCTGACTTTC. Its protein product is CATSIRGLEGVLTF.

This chain links TRBV5-1 with TRBJ2-3, with 13 bases fitting TRBD2. The germline V gene encodes CDR1 SGHRS and CDR2 YFSETQ. This CDR3 spans 18 amino acids. V lost 0 bases and J lost 0; bases outside the gene matches: 4. The CDR3 is CASSLEGLAGISTDTQYF. DNA of the CDR3: TGCGCCAGCAGCTTGGAGGGACTAGCGGGGATTAGCACAGATACGCAGTATTTT.

J is TRBJ1-5 and V is TRBV4-3; D may be TRBD1 (5 bases). Per the germline V gene, CDR1 is LGHNA and CDR2 is YSLEER. V gave up 0 bases and J gave up 4 bases, with 13 bases separating them. The CDR3 extends over 16 amino acids. CDR3 in DNA: TGCGCCAGCAGCCAAGATGGGTGGGGCGGAAATCAGCCCCAGCATTTT. It is translated as CASSQDGWGGNQPQHF.

DNA of the CDR3: TGTGCCAGCAGTACGACTAGGTTGGTGGATGAGCAGTTCTTC. Translated: CASSTTRLVDEQFF. The V and J genes are TRBV6-5 and TRBJ2-1, with D maybe TRBD2 (6 bases). The CDR3 length is 14 residues. Trimming left V 5 bases short and J 8 bases short, with 16 bases between. Germline lookup yields CDR1 MNHEY and CDR2 SVGAGI.

This clone showed up just once. Distinct nucleotide sequences in the sample also encode this CDR3. The rearrangement links TRBV4-2 to TRBJ1-1, with 9 nucleotides matching TRBD1. The CDR3 spans 15 residues. Per germline, CDR1 LGHNA and CDR2 YNFKEQ. V dropped 3 bases and J dropped 1; count of bases not matched to a gene: 3. The CDR3 region is CASSQDRGGNTEAFF. CDR3 sequence (DNA): TGTGCCAGCAGCCAGGACAGGGGTGGGAACACTGAAGCTTTCTTT.

The rearrangement joins TRBV7-2 to TRBJ2-1, with D possibly TRBD2 on 6 matching bases. Germline V CDR1 and CDR2: SGHTA, FQGNSA. CDR3 size: 16 residues. V was trimmed by 3 bases and J by 8 bases, leaving 20 bases between them. The DNA for the CDR3 is TGTGCCAGCAGCTTTGGTCGGGAGCGCCTCACCCATGAGCAGTTCTTC. It specifies CASSFGRERLTHEQFF.

V usage is TRBV28 and J usage is TRBJ2-1, with a weak D call TRBD2 (6 bases). V was clipped by 9 bases and J by 5 bases, with 8 bases between them. Per germline, CDR1 MDHEN and CDR2 SYDVKM. CDR3 length equals 11 residues. The CDR3 DNA follows: TGTGCCAGTCGGGGGAACAATGAGCAGTTCTTC. As protein: CASRGNNEQFF.

CDR3 DNA: TGCGCCAGCACCCGGGGGACAGGGGTCGGCGAGAGTCTCGACACTGAAGCTTTCTTT. It translates to CASTRGTGVGESLDTEAFF. The V gene is TRBV5-1, the J gene TRBJ1-1, with 10 bases that match TRBD1. The CDR3 length is 19 residues. Losses at the gene ends were 6 bases for V and 3 bases for J; bases not matched to a gene: 20. Germline CDR1 SGHRS, CDR2 YFSETQ.

V is TRBV19 and J is TRBJ2-2; no firm D call. Germline CDR1 LNHDA, CDR2 SQIVND (reference sequence). V dropped 4 bases and J dropped 2 bases, with 8 bases sitting between them. The CDR3 sequence is 14 residues long. CDR3 bases: TGTGCCAGTAGTACCGCATTCAACACCGGGGAGCTGTTTTTT. It specifies CASSTAFNTGELFF.

In its sample, this clone was seen once. The chain links TRBV13 to TRBJ2-5; 11 nucleotides align to TRBD2. The germline gives CDR1 PRHDT, CDR2 FYEKMQ (reference sequence). The CDR3 loop spans 15 amino acids. V dropped 5 bases and J dropped 2; count of bases not matched to a gene: 4. Here the CDR3 DNA reads TGTGCCAGCAGCGTACTAGCGGGGGTTCAAGAGACCCAGTACTTC. Amino acid sequence: CASSVLAGVQETQYF. Combining the CDR3 with reference TRBV13 and TRBJ2-5 gives the whole variable domain AAGVIQSPRHLIKEKRETATLKCYPIPRHDTVYWYQQGPGQDPQFLISFYEKMQSDKGSIPDRFSAQQFSDYHSELNMSSLELGDSALYFCASSVLAGVQETQYFGPGTRLLVL.

The chain combines TRBV7-2 with TRBJ1-5; no clear D. V was trimmed by 4 bases and J by 5 bases, leaving 9 bases between them. Germline loops: CDR1 SGHTA, CDR2 FQGNSA. This CDR3 has 13 residues. DNA for the CDR3: TGTGCCAGCAGCTGGGCAGTGGATCAGCCCCAGCATTTT. Encoded protein: CASSWAVDQPQHF.

The V call is TRBV6-2 or TRBV6-3, the J call TRBJ2-3, with D perhaps TRBD1 or TRBD2 (5 bases each). This CDR3 spans 18 amino acids. Trimming left V 0 bases short and J 6 bases short, with 22 bases between. CDR1 is MNHEY and CDR2 is SVGEGT in the germline V gene. DNA for the CDR3: TGTGCCAGCAGTTACTCTTGGGACCGGGGCGGCCCCTGGGATACGCAGTATTTT. Translated: CASSYSWDRGGPWDTQYF.

The chain uses TRBV7-2 and TRBJ2-7, with a tentative D call TRBD1 (6 bases). There are 13 residues in the CDR3. Germline lookup yields CDR1 SGHTA and CDR2 FQGNSA. V lost 3 bases and J 4 bases, leaving 10 bases between the germline ends. The CDR3 protein is CASSFSQGYEQYF. CDR3 sequence (DNA): TGTGCCAGCAGCTTTTCTCAGGGGTACGAGCAGTACTTC.

This chain links TRBV7-2 with TRBJ1-2, with 9 nucleotides matching TRBD1. Trimming removed 8 bases from V and 5 bases from J; junction bases left unmatched: 12. This CDR3 is 15 amino acids long. The V gene's germline CDR1 is SGHTA and CDR2 FQGNSA. The CDR3 DNA reads as TGTGCCAGCCCCCGACCGGGACAGGGAACTTATGGCTACACCTTC. Translated, it gives CASPRPGQGTYGYTF.

The rearrangement uses TRBV30 and TRBJ1-1, with a tentative D call TRBD1 (5 bases). CDR3 size: 11 residues. The germline V gene encodes CDR1 GTSNPN and CDR2 SVGIG (reference sequence). CDR3: CAWGRTTEAFF. CDR3 coding DNA: TGTGCGTGGGGCAGGACCACTGAAGCTTTCTTT.

The V and J genes are TRBV9 and TRBJ2-2; D may be TRBD1 (6 bases). This CDR3 is built from 16 residues. V was trimmed by 0 bases and J by 0 bases, leaving 9 bases between them. Germline-derived CDR1 and CDR2 are SGDLS and YYNGEE. CDR3 region: CASSVAGQTNTGELFF. The DNA of the CDR3 is TGTGCCAGCAGCGTAGCGGGACAAACGAACACCGGGGAGCTGTTTTTT.

This clone was seen a single time. CDR3 sequence reads: CASSPTWGPTEAFF. CDR3 sequence (DNA): TGTGCCAGCAGCCCTACGTGGGGACCCACTGAAGCTTTCTTT. The rearrangement links TRBV9 to TRBJ1-1, with D maybe TRBD1 (5 bases). V was cut by 4 bases and J by 4 bases, with 14 bases left in between. The germline gives CDR1 SGDLS, CDR2 YYNGEE. This CDR3 has 14 residues.

This chain links TRBV13 with TRBJ2-5; no reliable D call. V was cut by 3 bases and J by 5 bases, with 4 bases left in between. In germline, CDR1 is PRHDT, CDR2 FYEKMQ (reference sequence). This CDR3 is 11 amino acids long. CDR3 sequence reads: CASSFRETQYF. The CDR3 DNA is TGTGCCAGCAGCTTTAGGGAGACCCAGTACTTC.

A word on this clone: The sample holds other DNA sequences that translate to the same CDR3. This chain joins TRBV5-1 and TRBJ2-3; 9 bases fit TRBD2. This CDR3 comprises 13 residues. Looked up from germline, CDR1 is SGHRS and CDR2 is YFSETQ. V lost 5 bases, J lost 6 bases, and 4 bases stayed unmatched. The CDR3, as DNA: TGCGCCAGCAGTCTGGCGGGAGGGGATACGCAGTATTTT. The encoded protein is CASSLAGGDTQYF.